This T cell receptor (beta chain) was documented in a study of blood T cells in healthy people across ages. This clonotype was observed a handful of times. Antigen unknown. General study points: Researchers report that TCR beta diversity correlated strongly with naive T cell percentage. Per million T cells, the diversity of TCR beta decreased roughly linearly as age advanced. Higher diversity, along with more naive CD4+ cells, distinguished long-lived donors from aged donors.

Each donor supplied approximately 10 milliliters of peripheral blood. The CDR3 extends over 14 amino acids. Germline-derived CDR1 and CDR2 are ENHRY and SYGVKD. Germline trimming cut 4 bases from V and 3 bases from J; bases unmatched to any gene: 4. A second roughly 7 to 12 cycle PCR used barcoded and J-beta primers. TCRdb called the 5' RACE reads again in MiXCR, with one record for every CDR3 protein. The sample comprises about 1.8 million distinct CDR3 sequences, roughly 50% of which are singletons, and less than 2.5% rests with the top ten. The chain is built from TRBV10-3 and TRBJ2-7; 9 nucleotides match TRBD1. This TCR came from a middle-aged woman in good health. The sample comprised blood. CDR3 protein: CAISGGTGNYEQYF. The CDR3 nucleotides read TGTGCCATCAGTGGGGGGACAGGGAACTACGAGCAGTACTTC.